These 9 T cell receptor beta chains share one sample of origin, sequenced in a study of radiotherapy plus CTLA-4 blockade in lung cancer. Data came from immunoSEQ multiplex PCR; TCRdb stores just in-frame clones and leaves some out. The sample yields over 100,000 clones, just under 90% seen once. The source was peripheral blood, collected from a patient treated with radiotherapy plus ipilimumab. These receptor sequences come from a human donor with non-small cell lung cancer that progressed on radiotherapy plus ipilimumab.

The chain has TRBV5-8 and TRBJ1-2; D uncertain. The CDR3 totals 13 residues. V shed 2 bases and J shed 5 bases, with 10 bases lying between them. Germline CDR1 is SGHTS and CDR2 is YDEGEE. The CDR3 is CASSFRPLYGYTF. CDR3 nucleotides: TGTGCCAGCAGCTTCCGGCCTCTATATGGCTACACCTTC.

CDR3 DNA sequence: TGTGCCAGCAGGGGGCGAGAAACGGTGACTGAAGCTTTCTTT. Amino acids: CASRGRETVTEAFF. This chain connects TRBV6-1 to TRBJ1-1, with D perhaps TRBD1 (5 bases). This CDR3 is built from 14 residues. Between the trimmed V and J ends, which lost 6 bases and 5 bases, there was a span of 16 bases. The germline V gene encodes CDR1 MNHNS and CDR2 SASEGT.

This chain uses TRBV19 with TRBJ1-1; D ambiguous. The length of the CDR3 is 11 residues. Trimming shortened V by 5 bases and J by 0 bases, and 1 base separated the two germline ends. The V gene's germline CDR1 is LNHDA and CDR2 SQIVND (reference sequence). This chain's CDR3 is CASSVNTEAFF. The CDR3 DNA sequence: TGTGCCAGTAGTGTGAACACTGAAGCTTTCTTT.

The V gene is TRBV15, the J gene TRBJ1-4; D is unclear. V gave up 0 bases and J gave up 8 bases, with 19 bases separating them. Per germline, CDR1 LNHNV and CDR2 YYDKDF (reference sequence). This CDR3 is 17 amino acids long. The CDR3 DNA is TGTGCCACCAGCAGAGACCCCCTTAGCGGGGTGGGAGAAAAACTGTTTTTT. It specifies CATSRDPLSGVGEKLFF.

This clone was seen a few times. The chain recombines TRBV6-6 with TRBJ2-7; D unresolved. V lost 2 bases and J lost 1, with 9 bases in between. This CDR3 region has 14 residues. CDR1 MNHNY and CDR2 SVGAGI come from the germline V gene (reference sequence). CDR3 in DNA: TGTGCCAGCAGTTACGATGGCAGATCCTACGAGCAGTACTTC. Amino acids: CASSYDGRSYEQYF.

This chain uses TRBV7-9 with TRBJ1-2, with D possibly TRBD1 on 6 matching bases. Germline CDR1 SEHNR, CDR2 FQNEAQ (reference sequence). The CDR3 spans 12 residues. V lost 1 base and J 8 bases, leaving 8 bases between the germline ends. This chain's CDR3 is CASSLGGLGYTF. DNA for the CDR3: TGTGCCAGCAGCTTAGGGGGGCTGGGCTACACCTTC.

This rearrangement joins TRBV9 to TRBJ1-5; a weak D match, TRBD1 (6 bases). CDR1 is SGDLS, CDR2 YYNGEE, per germline. This CDR3 comprises 15 residues. Trimming cost V 2 bases and J 3 bases, with 12 bases left between them. CDR3 residues: CASSVRDTPNQPQHF. The DNA for the CDR3 is TGTGCCAGCAGCGTCCGGGACACCCCCAATCAGCCCCAGCATTTT. Filled out from reference TRBV9 and TRBJ1-5, the complete variable domain reads DSGVTQTPKHLITATGQRVTLRCSPRSGDLSVYWYQQSLDQGLQFLIQYYNGEERAKGNILERFSAQQFPDLHSELNLSSLELGDSALYFCASSVRDTPNQPQHFGDGTRLSIL.

This chain uses TRBV2 with TRBJ1-1, with D unresolved. From germline, CDR1 is SNHLY and CDR2 FYNNEI. This CDR3 region has 9 residues. Trimming took 10 bases from V and 2 from J, leaving 2 bases between them. CDR3 in amino acids: CATNTEAFF. The CDR3 DNA reads TGTGCCACTAACACTGAAGCTTTCTTT.

This chain joins TRBV15 and TRBJ2-1; 10 positions agree with TRBD2. Per germline, CDR1 LNHNV and CDR2 YYDKDF (reference sequence). The ends lost 1 base at V and 15 bases at J; junction bases unmatched: 6. This CDR3 region has 13 residues. The CDR3 region is CATSRVEREGVFF. CDR3 sequence (DNA): TGTGCCACCAGCAGAGTTGAGCGGGAGGGAGTGTTCTTC.